The clone carrying this T cell receptor beta chain was seen a few times. Its antigen is not identified. The data were taken from a study of T cells in Graves' hyperthyroidism and ophthalmopathy. For the study at large: It was at initial diagnosis, before any treatment, that peripheral blood was collected.

Clinical symptoms, serum thyroxine and TRAb, thyroid ultrasound and orbital computed tomography together formed the diagnostic basis. Fresh peripheral blood, around 10 ml, yielded the PBMCs. The study's findings and limits: Among clonotypes expanded in thyroid above 0.001, most were also found in blood.

RNA transcripts yielded amplified TCR beta CDR3 regions. When the TCR CDR3 underwent first-round RT-PCR, the HTBI primer set was used. From the multiplex PCR reads, TCRdb called clonotypes with MiXCR, one entry per CDR3 protein. This table has under 400,000 distinct CDR3 sequences, about 20% appearing once. The specimen sequenced was blood. The source of this sequence is a woman aged 45 to 65 with Graves' hyperthyroidism.

DNA of the CDR3: TGCGCCAGCAGCTTTTTTCAAGCAGACACAGATACGCAGTATTTT. Encoded protein: CASSFFQADTDTQYF. J is TRBJ2-3 and V is TRBV5-1, with D unresolved. This CDR3 is 15 amino acids long. V was shortened by 2 bases and J by 2 bases, with 12 bases between the two germline ends. Germline-derived CDR1 and CDR2 are SGHRS and YFSETQ.